Shown below are 31 T cell receptor beta chains from a single sample sequenced in a study of cytomegalovirus exposure and HLA in healthy donors. Measured with immunoSEQ multiplex PCR; TCRdb has only the in-frame clones, and not every one. The sample has some 140,000 clones, about 90% seen once; the top ten hold less than 3%. The sample taken for sequencing was PBMCs. Receptor source: a man aged 18 to 30 in good health and CMV-seronegative.

The chain links TRBV2 to TRBJ2-1; the D is unclear. V was shortened by 6 bases and J by 8 bases, with 11 bases between the two germline ends. From germline, CDR1 is SNHLY and CDR2 FYNNEI. The length of the CDR3 is 12 residues. CDR3 region: CASRETWHEQFF. DNA for the CDR3: TGTGCCAGCAGGGAGACCTGGCATGAGCAGTTCTTC.

V is TRBV5-1 and J is TRBJ1-2; TRBD1 might be the D (6 bases). The CDR3 has 19 amino acids. V lost 2 bases and J lost 8, with 31 bases in between. CDR1 is SGHRS and CDR2 is YFSETQ in the germline V gene. CDR3 in amino acids: CASSLRSGTLKKYTRGYTF. The CDR3, as DNA: TGCGCCAGCAGCTTAAGATCCGGGACACTAAAAAAGTACACGAGGGGCTACACCTTC. Full variable domain (rest looked up from reference TRBV5-1 and TRBJ1-2): KAGVTQTPRYLIKTRGQQVTLSCSPISGHRSVSWYQQTPGQGLQFLFEYFSETQRNKGNFPGRFSGRQFSNSRSEMNVSTLELGDSALYLCASSLRSGTLKKYTRGYTFGSGTRLTVV.

Only one count was recorded for this clone. The V and J genes are TRBV7-2 and TRBJ2-7; TRBD1 might be the D (5 bases). With 1 base removed from V and 2 bases from J, the gap between germline ends came to 6 bases. The CDR3 has 13 residues. From germline, CDR1 is SGHTA and CDR2 FQGNSA. Written as DNA, the CDR3 is TGTGCCAGCAGCTTAGGACAGCCCTACGAGCAGTACTTC. Protein product: CASSLGQPYEQYF.

The V call is TRBV28, the J call TRBJ2-7; 10 nucleotides align to TRBD2. V lost 7 bases to trimming and J lost 5 bases; unmatched junction nucleotides: 11. This CDR3 has 15 amino acids. Germline V gene data show CDR1 as MDHEN and CDR2 as SYDVKM. As DNA, the CDR3 is TGTGCCAGCACCCTGAATTCGAGCGGGAGGGACGAGCAGTACTTC. Protein sequence: CASTLNSSGRDEQYF. Looking up the rest from reference TRBV28 and TRBJ2-7 gives the full variable domain: DVKVTQSSRYLVKRTGEKVFLECVQDMDHENMFWYRQDPGLGLRLIYFSYDVKMKEKGDIPEGYSVSREKKERFSLILESASTNQTSMYLCASTLNSSGRDEQYFGPGTRLTVT.

The chain recombines TRBV4-1 with TRBJ2-7; 12 nucleotides agree with TRBD2. V shed 0 bases, J shed 0 bases, and the junction held 0 bases outside the gene matches. Germline-derived CDR1 and CDR2 are MGHRA and YSYEKL. The CDR3 spans 16 residues. CDR3 sequence reads: CASSQETSGGSYEQYF. The CDR3 DNA follows: TGCGCCAGCAGCCAAGAGACTAGCGGGGGCTCCTACGAGCAGTACTTC.

The rearrangement joins TRBV9 to TRBJ2-7, with a tentative D call TRBD2 (5 bases). V lost 5 bases and J lost 0, with 12 bases in between. Germline-derived CDR1 and CDR2 are SGDLS and YYNGEE. CDR3 length equals 14 residues. The CDR3 reads CASSISVNSYEQYF. In nucleotides, the CDR3 is TGTGCCAGCAGTATTAGCGTAAACTCCTACGAGCAGTACTTC.

The rearrangement joins TRBV2 to TRBJ2-1; D perhaps matches TRBD2 (7 bases). The CDR3 is 15 amino acids. V lost 3 bases and J lost 9, with 18 bases in between. Germline loops: CDR1 SNHLY, CDR2 FYNNEI. Written as DNA, the CDR3 is TGTGCCAGCAGTGATGGGGGGGCCGCTCATCGTGAGCAGTTCTTC. It yields the protein CASSDGGAAHREQFF.

V gene TRBV6-5 combines with J gene TRBJ2-4, with 9 bases identical to TRBD2. The CDR3 covers 15 residues. Germline loops: CDR1 MNHEY, CDR2 SVGAGI. V shed 8 bases and J 1 base; nucleotides not matched to a gene: 6. CDR3 sequence (DNA): TGTGCCAGCCGAGCGGGAGGAGCCGCCAAAAACATTCAGTACTTC. Translating gives CASRAGGAAKNIQYF.

The chain couples TRBV7-6 to TRBJ2-3; 14 bases agree with TRBD2. V was pared by 3 bases and J by 4 bases, with 9 bases of the junction left unmatched. The CDR3 runs 18 residues. The germline V gene has CDR1 SGHVS and CDR2 FNYEAQ. The DNA of the CDR3 is TGTGCCAGCAGCTTCCGGACTAGCGGGGGGAAGAGACCAGATACGCAGTATTTT. Its protein product is CASSFRTSGGKRPDTQYF.

The rearrangement joins TRBV7-9 to TRBJ1-4; D not certain. Trimming left V 5 bases short and J 5 bases short, with 15 bases between. CDR1 SEHNR and CDR2 FQNEAQ come from the germline V gene (reference sequence). CDR3 length: 15 amino acids. The DNA of the CDR3 is TGTGCCAGCAGCCCCCCGCCCCCACAGAATGAAAAACTGTTTTTT. This sequence encodes CASSPPPPQNEKLFF.

This chain connects TRBV27 to TRBJ1-4; D possibly corresponds to TRBD1 (5 bases). V lost 5 bases and J lost 4, with 11 bases in between. From germline, CDR1 is MNHEY and CDR2 SMNVEV (reference sequence). This CDR3 contains 14 residues. The CDR3 sequence: CASSKCDSNEKLFF. DNA for the CDR3: TGTGCCAGCAGTAAGTGTGACAGTAATGAAAAACTGTTTTTT.

V gene TRBV18 combines with J gene TRBJ2-7; D call uncertain. With 8 bases removed from V and 3 bases from J, the gap between germline ends came to 14 bases. The CDR3 loop spans 13 amino acids. The V gene's germline CDR1 is KGHSH and CDR2 LQKENI. The CDR3 DNA reads as TGTGCCAGCCGCAGTGGAGCTAGCTACGAGCAGTACTTC. Its protein product is CASRSGASYEQYF.

V is TRBV7-9 and J is TRBJ2-5; D possibly corresponds to TRBD1 (5 bases). The germline CDR1 and CDR2 sequences are SEHNR and FQNEAQ (reference sequence). The CDR3 consists of 15 residues. V was clipped by 1 base and J by 3 bases, with 12 bases between them. DNA of the CDR3: TGTGCCAGCAGCTTAGTCGGTAGGGGTAAAGAGACCCAGTACTTC. Translation gives CASSLVGRGKETQYF.

V is TRBV10-3 and J is TRBJ1-1; 7 bases align to TRBD1. The CDR3 extends over 14 amino acids. V dropped 6 bases and J dropped 3; count of bases not matched to a gene: 7. From germline, CDR1 is ENHRY and CDR2 SYGVKD. The CDR3 sequence is CAIRPIGGDTEAFF. The CDR3 coding sequence is TGTGCCATCAGACCGATAGGGGGCGACACTGAAGCTTTCTTT.

This chain links TRBV30 with TRBJ1-4; D unclear. V gave up 0 bases and J gave up 3 bases, with 14 bases separating them. This CDR3 has 16 amino acids. Germline V gives CDR1 GTSNPN, CDR2 SVGIG (reference sequence). Here the CDR3 reads CAWSVGRAPANEKLFF. The DNA for the CDR3 is TGTGCCTGGAGTGTAGGGAGGGCTCCAGCTAATGAAAAACTGTTTTTT. Drawing the rest from reference TRBV30 and TRBJ1-4, the complete variable domain is SQTIHQWPATLVQPVGSPLSLECTVEGTSNPNLYWYRQAAGRGLQLLFYSVGIGQISSEVPQNLSASRPQDRQFILSSKKLLLSDSGFYLCAWSVGRAPANEKLFFGSGTQLSVL.

This chain uses TRBV4-3 with TRBJ2-6; 7 positions agree with TRBD1. Germline V CDR1 and CDR2: LGHNA, YSLEER. V lost 0 bases, J lost 2 bases, and 13 bases stayed unmatched. The CDR3 runs 20 residues. CDR3 residues: CASSQDGLIQGNTGANVLTF. The DNA for the CDR3 is TGCGCCAGCAGCCAAGACGGCCTTATACAGGGGAACACTGGGGCCAACGTCCTGACTTTC.

This clone showed up just once. The rearrangement links TRBV4-3 to TRBJ2-3, with 7 positions matching TRBD2. The CDR3 is 16 residues long. The V segment lost 8 bases and the J segment 2 bases; nucleotides outside the gene matches: 13. Germline CDR1 is LGHNA and CDR2 is YSLEER. The CDR3 coding sequence is TGCGCCAGCTCCTGGACTGGCGGGGGTTTCACAGATACGCAGTATTTT. Residues: CASSWTGGGFTDTQYF.

The chain has TRBV7-9 and TRBJ1-3; D is perhaps TRBD1 (5 bases). The V gene lost 5 bases and the J gene lost 4 bases, with 6 bases spanning the gap. Per germline, CDR1 SEHNR and CDR2 FQNEAQ (reference sequence). The CDR3 totals 12 residues. This CDR3 reads CASSRQGNTIYF. DNA of the CDR3: TGTGCCAGCAGCCGACAGGGAAACACCATATATTTT.

This chain links TRBV9 with TRBJ1-2; D might be TRBD1 (5 bases). This CDR3 spans 14 amino acids. Germline V gives CDR1 SGDLS, CDR2 YYNGEE. V was pared by 7 bases and J by 4 bases, with 17 bases between. The CDR3 bases are TGTGCCAGCGCGAGGCAGGGTCCCACCTATGGCTACACCTTC. Its translation: CASARQGPTYGYTF. The full variable domain, with the rest looked up from reference TRBV9 and TRBJ1-2, is DSGVTQTPKHLITATGQRVTLRCSPRSGDLSVYWYQQSLDQGLQFLIQYYNGEERAKGNILERFSAQQFPDLHSELNLSSLELGDSALYFCASARQGPTYGYTFGSGTRLTVV.

This clone was seen once. The chain uses TRBV4-1 and TRBJ2-4; maybe TRBD2 (5 bases). This CDR3 is built from 18 residues. Trimming removed 2 bases at V and 3 bases at J, with 20 bases between. Germline CDR1 MGHRA, CDR2 YSYEKL. The CDR3 sequence: CASSQTPADSGSKNIQYF. CDR3 DNA: TGCGCCAGCAGCCAAACTCCGGCCGATTCGGGGAGCAAAAACATTCAGTACTTC.

The genes are TRBV5-1 and TRBJ1-1; D is unclear. The V and J ends lost 0 bases and 6 bases respectively, with 15 bases between them. Germline CDR1 reads SGHRS; CDR2 reads YFSETQ. This CDR3 has 15 residues. The CDR3 here is CASSLAVGSWAEAFF. The CDR3 nucleotides are TGCGCCAGCAGCTTGGCCGTGGGCTCGTGGGCTGAAGCTTTCTTT.

The chain combines TRBV9 with TRBJ2-3, with 10 bases lining up with TRBD2. CDR1 is SGDLS, CDR2 YYNGEE, per germline. V was clipped by 0 bases and J by 6 bases; unmatched bases: 16. This CDR3 region has 19 residues. This CDR3 reads CASSVEGFPSGGRRDTQYF. CDR3 DNA sequence: TGTGCCAGCAGCGTAGAAGGGTTCCCTAGCGGGGGTAGGAGGGATACGCAGTATTTT.

J is TRBJ2-5 and V is TRBV5-4, with 10 bases that match TRBD2. Germline CDR1 reads SGHNT; CDR2 reads YYREEE (reference sequence). The CDR3 length is 16 residues. V dropped 0 bases and J dropped 3; count of bases not matched to a gene: 5. CDR3 bases: TGTGCCAGCAGCTTGGAAGCTAGCGGGAGAAAAGAGACCCAGTACTTC. This codes for CASSLEASGRKETQYF.

The rearrangement joins TRBV7-8 to TRBJ1-2, with D hard to call. Germline CDR1 is SGHVS and CDR2 is FQNEAQ. This CDR3 spans 17 amino acids. Between the trimmed V and J ends, which lost 1 base and 2 bases, there was a span of 17 bases. CDR3 coding DNA: TGTGCCAGCAGCTTAGGTTTTGGCTCAATTATGAACTATGGCTACACCTTC. It yields the protein CASSLGFGSIMNYGYTF.

The chain recombines TRBV30 with TRBJ2-2; a weak D match, TRBD2 (7 bases). Germline CDR1 GTSNPN, CDR2 SVGIG (reference sequence). The V gene lost 5 bases and the J gene lost 7 bases, with 14 bases spanning the gap. There are 13 residues in the CDR3. The CDR3 is CAWLGGGGGELFF. CDR3 sequence (DNA): TGTGCCTGGCTAGGGGGGGGCGGCGGGGAGCTGTTTTTT.

This chain uses TRBV7-2 with TRBJ1-1, with a tentative D call TRBD1 (5 bases). The germline V gene encodes CDR1 SGHTA and CDR2 FQGNSA. V lost 2 bases and J 3 bases, leaving 10 bases between the germline ends. CDR3 length: 14 amino acids. The CDR3 sequence: CASSLSGLYTEAFF. CDR3 sequence (DNA): TGTGCCAGCAGCTTATCAGGGCTGTACACTGAAGCTTTCTTT.

The chain joins TRBV13 to TRBJ2-7, with D possibly being TRBD2 (6 bases). In germline, CDR1 is PRHDT, CDR2 FYEKMQ (reference sequence). Trimming left V 3 bases short and J 4 bases short, with 10 bases between. The CDR3 loop spans 13 amino acids. This CDR3 is CASSLGRGYEQYF. DNA for the CDR3: TGTGCCAGCAGCTTGGGGCGGGGTTACGAGCAGTACTTC. The variable domain in full, with the rest retrieved from reference TRBV13 and TRBJ2-7, is AAGVIQSPRHLIKEKRETATLKCYPIPRHDTVYWYQQGPGQDPQFLISFYEKMQSDKGSIPDRFSAQQFSDYHSELNMSSLELGDSALYFCASSLGRGYEQYFGPGTRLTVT.

The genes are TRBV27 and TRBJ2-5, with D maybe TRBD1 (6 bases). The CDR3 contains 15 residues. The germline V and J ends were trimmed by 4 bases and 2 bases, with 14 bases remaining between them. Per germline, CDR1 MNHEY and CDR2 SMNVEV (reference sequence). The CDR3: CASSSQGWRQETQYF. The CDR3 coding sequence is TGTGCCAGCAGTTCTCAGGGGTGGCGACAAGAGACCCAGTACTTC.

CDR3 region: CSVVANYEQYF. CDR3 sequence (DNA): TGCAGCGTTGTAGCAAACTACGAGCAGTACTTC. The chain combines TRBV29-1 with TRBJ2-7; D not resolved. Trimming pared 4 bases from V and 3 bases from J, leaving 7 bases between. This CDR3 is 11 amino acids long. Germline values: CDR1 SQVTM, CDR2 ANQGSEA.

The chain couples TRBV4-1 to TRBJ2-3, with 11 bases lining up with TRBD1. Germline V lookup: CDR1 MGHRA, CDR2 YSYEKL. The CDR3 runs 16 residues. With V trimmed by 0 bases and J by 6 bases, 5 bases remained unmatched. The CDR3 nucleotides are TGCGCCAGCAGCCAAGAAGGGGACAGGGGGTCCGATACGCAGTATTTT. Translated: CASSQEGDRGSDTQYF.

J is TRBJ2-5 and V is TRBV15; D is possibly TRBD1 (6 bases). The ends were cut back, 7 bases at V and 1 base at J, with 13 bases in the middle. CDR3 length: 14 amino acids. The germline CDR1 and CDR2 sequences are LNHNV and YYDKDF (reference sequence). The CDR3 sequence is CATKGERSQETQYF. In nucleotides, the CDR3 is TGTGCCACCAAGGGGGAAAGGAGCCAAGAGACCCAGTACTTC.